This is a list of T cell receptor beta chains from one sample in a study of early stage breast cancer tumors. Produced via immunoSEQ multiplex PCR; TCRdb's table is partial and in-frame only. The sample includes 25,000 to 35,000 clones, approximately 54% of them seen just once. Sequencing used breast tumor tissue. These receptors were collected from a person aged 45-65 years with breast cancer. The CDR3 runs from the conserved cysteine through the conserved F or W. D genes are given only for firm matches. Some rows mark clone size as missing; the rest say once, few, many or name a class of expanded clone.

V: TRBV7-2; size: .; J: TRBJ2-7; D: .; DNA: TGTGCCAGCAGCTTAGGGGGGAGCTACTACGAGCAGTACTTC; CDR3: CASSLGGSYYEQYF
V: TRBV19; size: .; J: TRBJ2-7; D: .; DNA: TGTGCCAGTAGTAAGGGGTGGGGACGCGAGCAGTACTTC; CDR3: CASSKGWGREQYF
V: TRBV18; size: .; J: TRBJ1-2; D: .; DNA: TGTGCCAGCTCACCACAGGCCTCCCCCCCTTATGGCTACACCTTC; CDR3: CASSPQASPPYGYTF
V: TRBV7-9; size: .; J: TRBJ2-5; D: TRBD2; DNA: TGTGCCAGCAGCTTAGTCGCGGGAGGGCAAGAGACCCAGTACTTC; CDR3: CASSLVAGGQETQYF
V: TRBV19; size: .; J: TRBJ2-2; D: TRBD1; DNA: TGTGCCAGTGGTAACAGGGGGGACACCGGGGAGCTGTTTTTT; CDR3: CASGNRGDTGELFF
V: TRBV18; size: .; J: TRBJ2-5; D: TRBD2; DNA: TGTGCCAGCTCACCATCCCAACTAGCGGGAGGCCAAGAGACCCAGTACTTC; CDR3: CASSPSQLAGGQETQYF
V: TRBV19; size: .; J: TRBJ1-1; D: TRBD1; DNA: TGTGCCAGTAGTGTACAGGGGGCGGTCACTGAAGCTTTCTTT; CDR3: CASSVQGAVTEAFF
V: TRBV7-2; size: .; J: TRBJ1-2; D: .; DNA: TGTGCCAGCAGCGCGAGGGGCGGGGCCCGTGGCTACACCTTC; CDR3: CASSARGGARGYTF
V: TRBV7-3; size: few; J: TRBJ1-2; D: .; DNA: TGTGCCAGCAGCCGAAGAGGGGCTGGGGGCTACACCTTC; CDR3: CASSRRGAGGYTF
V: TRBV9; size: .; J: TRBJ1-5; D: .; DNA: TGTGCCAGCAGCGACGGGACATACAATCAGCCCCAGCATTTT; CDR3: CASSDGTYNQPQHF
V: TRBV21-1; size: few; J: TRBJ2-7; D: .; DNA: TGTGCCAGCAGCAAAGGGGGCAGGGCCTACGAGCAGTACTTC; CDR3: CASSKGGRAYEQYF
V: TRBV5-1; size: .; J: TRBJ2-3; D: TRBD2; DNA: TGCGCCAGCAGTGGAGGCCGGGGGGGACAACAGGTCGTGGATACGCAGTATTTT; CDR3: CASSGGRGGQQVVDTQYF
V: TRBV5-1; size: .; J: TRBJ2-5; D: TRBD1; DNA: TGCGCCAGCAGCCCGGCAAACAGGGGGCCACCTCAAGAGACCCAGTACTTC; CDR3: CASSPANRGPPQETQYF
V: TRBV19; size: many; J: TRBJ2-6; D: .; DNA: TGTGCCAGTAGTATAGGCGTCTCTGGGGCCAACGTCCTGACTTTC; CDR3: CASSIGVSGANVLTF
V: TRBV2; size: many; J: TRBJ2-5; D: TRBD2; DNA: TGTGCCTCCGAGGCGGGAGGGGCTGAGACCCAGTACTTC; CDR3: CASEAGGAETQYF
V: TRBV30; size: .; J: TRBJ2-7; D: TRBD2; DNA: TGTGCCTGGAGTACCTCGACTAGCGGGAGGCAGTACTTC; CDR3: CAWSTSTSGRQYF
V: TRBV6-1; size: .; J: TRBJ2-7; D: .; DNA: TGTGCCAGCAGTGAAGGCCCCTCCTACGAGCAGTACTTC; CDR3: CASSEGPSYEQYF
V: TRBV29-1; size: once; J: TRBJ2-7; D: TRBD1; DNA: TGCAGCGTTAACAGGGGGCCCTACGAGCAGTACTTC; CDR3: CSVNRGPYEQYF
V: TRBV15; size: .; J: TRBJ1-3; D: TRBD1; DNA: TGTGCCACCAGCAGAGAGGACAGGGGCACCATATATTTT; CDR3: CATSREDRGTIYF
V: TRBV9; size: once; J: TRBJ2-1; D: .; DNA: TGTGCCAGCAGCGTAGCGTTAGGGATGGGGGAGCAGTTCTTC; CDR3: CASSVALGMGEQFF
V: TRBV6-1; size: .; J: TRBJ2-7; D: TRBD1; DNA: TGTGCCAGCAGTGAAGTTGGACAGGGGCCCTACGAGCAGTACTTC; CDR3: CASSEVGQGPYEQYF
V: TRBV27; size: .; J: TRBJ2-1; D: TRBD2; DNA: TGTGCCAGCAGTTCGGATGGGAGACTAGCGGGAGAACAGTTCTTC; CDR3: CASSSDGRLAGEQFF
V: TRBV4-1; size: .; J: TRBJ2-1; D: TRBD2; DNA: TGCGCCAGCAGCTCCCTAGCGGGGGGAAATGAGCAGTTCTTC; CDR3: CASSSLAGGNEQFF
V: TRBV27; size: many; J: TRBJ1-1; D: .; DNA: TGTGCCAGCATCGACGGTGTAAGTGGGGGTATGAACACTGAAGCTTTCTTT; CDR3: CASIDGVSGGMNTEAFF
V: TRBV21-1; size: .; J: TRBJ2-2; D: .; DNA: TGTGCCAGCAGCAAAGACGGCCGCAGGGTAAGGGCCGGGGAGCTGTTTTTT; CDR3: CASSKDGRRVRAGELFF
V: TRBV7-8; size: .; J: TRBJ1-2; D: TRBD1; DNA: TGTGCCAGCAGCTTAGTGGGGACAGCTCAAAGCTATGGCTACACCTTC; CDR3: CASSLVGTAQSYGYTF
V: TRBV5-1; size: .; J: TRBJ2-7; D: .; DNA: TGCGCCACCTCGGTAGGAGGTCCGGGAGAGCAGTACTTC; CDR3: CATSVGGPGEQYF
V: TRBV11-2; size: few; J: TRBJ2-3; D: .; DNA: TGTGCCAGCAGCTTAATCAGCACCAGCACAGATACGCAGTATTTT; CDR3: CASSLISTSTDTQYF
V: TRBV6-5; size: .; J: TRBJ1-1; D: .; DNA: TGTGCCAGCACCTTCAGGGGAAACACTGAAGCTTTCTTT; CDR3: CASTFRGNTEAFF
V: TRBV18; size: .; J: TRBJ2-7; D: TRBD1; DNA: TGTGCCAGCTCACCACGGACAGGGGGCCACGAGCAGTACTTC; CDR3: CASSPRTGGHEQYF
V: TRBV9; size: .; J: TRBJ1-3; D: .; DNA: TGTGCCAGCAGCCCCAATAGTCCCTACTCTGGAAACACCATATATTTT; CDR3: CASSPNSPYSGNTIYF
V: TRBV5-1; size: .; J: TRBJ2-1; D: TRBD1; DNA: TGCGCCAGCAGCACCTATGGGACAGGCCTTTACAGTGAGCAGTTCTTC; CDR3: CASSTYGTGLYSEQFF
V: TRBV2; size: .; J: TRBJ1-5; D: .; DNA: TGTGCCAGCAGTGACCAGGGAGTACAGCCCCAGCATTTT; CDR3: CASSDQGVQPQHF
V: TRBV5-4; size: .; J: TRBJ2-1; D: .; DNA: TGTGCCAGCAGCTTGGCGGAGAGGTCTGAGCAGTTCTTC; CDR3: CASSLAERSEQFF
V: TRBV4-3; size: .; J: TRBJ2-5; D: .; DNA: TGCGCCAGCAGCCAAGGGAGTCTAGGACGCGAGACCCAGTACTTC; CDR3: CASSQGSLGRETQYF
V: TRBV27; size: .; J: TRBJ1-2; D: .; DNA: TGTGCCAGCAGTTTAAGAGAAACAGGCACGTATGGCTACACCTTC; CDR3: CASSLRETGTYGYTF
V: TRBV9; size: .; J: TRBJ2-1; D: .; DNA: TGTGCCAGCAGCTCGACGACTACATACAATGAGCAGTTCTTC; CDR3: CASSSTTTYNEQFF
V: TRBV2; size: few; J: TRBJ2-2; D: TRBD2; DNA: TGTGCCAGCAGGACGGGAGCGGGAGCGGCCGGGGAGCTGTTTTTT; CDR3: CASRTGAGAAGELFF
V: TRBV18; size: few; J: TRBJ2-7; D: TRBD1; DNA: TGTGCCAGCTCACCGGGACAGCCTTACGAGCAGTACTTC; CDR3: CASSPGQPYEQYF
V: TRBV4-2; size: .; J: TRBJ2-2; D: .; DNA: TGTGCCAGCAGCCTAGGGGCCCGGAGGGCCGGGGAGCTGTTTTTT; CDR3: CASSLGARRAGELFF
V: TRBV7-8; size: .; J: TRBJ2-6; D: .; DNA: TGTGCCAGCAGCTTTGGGACTGGGGCCAACGTCCTGACTTTC; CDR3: CASSFGTGANVLTF
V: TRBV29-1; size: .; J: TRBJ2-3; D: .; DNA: TGCAGCGTTGCGGACAGGGTCCCACTAGCGCCTGCTTCGGATACGCAGTATTTT; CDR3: CSVADRVPLAPASDTQYF
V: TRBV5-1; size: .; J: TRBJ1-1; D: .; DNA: TGCGCCAGCAGCTTGAAAGGGGACACTGAAGCTTTCTTT; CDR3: CASSLKGDTEAFF
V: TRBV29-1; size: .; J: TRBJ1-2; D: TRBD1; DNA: TGCAGCGTTGAAGACCCTAACAGGGGCGCCTATGGCTACACCTTC; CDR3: CSVEDPNRGAYGYTF
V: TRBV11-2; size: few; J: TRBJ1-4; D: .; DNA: TGTGCCAGCAGCTTACCGAAGTCGGAAAAACTGTTTTTT; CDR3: CASSLPKSEKLFF
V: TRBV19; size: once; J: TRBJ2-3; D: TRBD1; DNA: TGTGCCAGTACCCTCGGGTACAGGGGGCAAGATACGCAGTATTTT; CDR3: CASTLGYRGQDTQYF
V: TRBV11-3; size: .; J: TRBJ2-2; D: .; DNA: TGTGCCAGCAGCTTTTCCGGGACAACCACCGGGGAGCTGTTTTTT; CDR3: CASSFSGTTTGELFF
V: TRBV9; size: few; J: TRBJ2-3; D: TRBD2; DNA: TGTGCCAGCAGCGAACCCCTAGCGGGAAGCACAGATACGCAGTATTTT; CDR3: CASSEPLAGSTDTQYF
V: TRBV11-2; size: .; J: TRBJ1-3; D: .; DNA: TGTGCCAGCAGCTTATGGGGGGGGAACTCTGGAAACACCATATATTTT; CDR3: CASSLWGGNSGNTIYF
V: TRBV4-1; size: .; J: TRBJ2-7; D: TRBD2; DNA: TGCGCCAGCAGCCAAGATACCGGGGGGGGACTAGCGGGAGTCAAGCAGTACTTC; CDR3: CASSQDTGGGLAGVKQYF
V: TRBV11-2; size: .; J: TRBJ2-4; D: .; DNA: TGTGCCAGCAGCTTCGAGGGGATTGGGGACATTCAGTACTTC; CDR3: CASSFEGIGDIQYF
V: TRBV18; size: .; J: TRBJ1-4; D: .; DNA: TGTGCCAGCTCACCACCAGGGAGGACTAATGAAAAACTGTTTTTT; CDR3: CASSPPGRTNEKLFF
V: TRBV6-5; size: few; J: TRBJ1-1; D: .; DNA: TGTGCCAGCAGTTACTCGAACACTGAAGCTTTCTTT; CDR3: CASSYSNTEAFF
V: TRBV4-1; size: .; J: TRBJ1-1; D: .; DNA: TGCGCCAGGTCGCGGAGGGTCCGCACTGAAGCTTTCTTT; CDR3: CARSRRVRTEAFF
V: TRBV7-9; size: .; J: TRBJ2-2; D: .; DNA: TGTGCCAGCAGCTTAGTCCCCGGGGAGCTGTTTTTT; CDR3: CASSLVPGELFF
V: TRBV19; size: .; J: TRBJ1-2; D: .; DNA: TGTGCAGCCTCCGGGACCCCTAACTATGGCTACACCTTC; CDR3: CAASGTPNYGYTF
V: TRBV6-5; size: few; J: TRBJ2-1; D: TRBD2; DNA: TGTGCCAGCAGGAGCGGGAGGTCCTACAATGAGCAGTTCTTC; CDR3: CASRSGRSYNEQFF
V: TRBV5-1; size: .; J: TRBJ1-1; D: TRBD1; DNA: TGCGCCAGCAGCTTGGGGTTTACAGGGGTGAACACTGAAGCTTTCTTT; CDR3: CASSLGFTGVNTEAFF
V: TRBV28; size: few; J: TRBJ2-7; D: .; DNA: TGTGCCACTCAGACTGGGAGCTCCTACGAGCAGTACTTC; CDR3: CATQTGSSYEQYF